This T cell receptor beta chain was identified during a study of blood T cells in healthy people across ages. Combining a sample-barcoded 5' primer with a J-beta primer mix, a second PCR ran for about 7 to 11 cycles. Every sample gave at least 2.5 million paired-end reads containing CDR3. TCRdb fed the 5' RACE reads into MiXCR, producing one record per CDR3 protein. Among 700,000 to 900,000 distinct CDR3 sequences listed, 53% were seen once. Germline V gives CDR1 MNHEY, CDR2 SVGAGI. V lost 4 bases and J lost 0; bases outside the gene matches: 3. This CDR3 comprises 15 residues. This clonotype was seen a few times.

The TCR comes from a man aged 80 or over in good health. The chain carries TRBV6-5 and TRBJ1-5; 7 bases map to TRBD1. What was sequenced was blood. As DNA, the CDR3 is TGTGCCAGCAGTTCCGGACAGGTTAGCAATCAGCCCCAGCATTTT. This codes for CASSSGQVSNQPQHF.